The 8 T cell receptor beta chains presented below share a single source sample, sequenced in a study of blood T cell repertoires in COVID-19 (dated by TCRdb to about 2020). Receptors were amplified or captured by the immunoSEQ multiplex PCR assay. TCRdb mirrors the immuneACCESS table, restricted to in-frame sequences. Some clones are absent from its copies; in checked studies, under half trace to an unresolved V gene, and the reason for the others is unknown. Present in this sample are about 150,000 clones, around 88% of which were seen just once. 5% of the sample is taken by the ten largest. The sequenced sample was peripheral blood. These receptors originate from a human donor in a cohort sampled during active COVID-19.

V and J are TRBV30 and TRBJ2-7; the match to TRBD1 covers 9 bases. The trim removed 3 bases at V and 2 bases at J, leaving 11 bases unmatched. The germline gives CDR1 GTSNPN, CDR2 SVGIG (reference sequence). The CDR3 has 16 residues. The CDR3 loop is CAWSPLWTGVAYEQYF. CDR3 coding DNA: TGTGCCTGGAGCCCGTTATGGACAGGGGTTGCCTACGAGCAGTACTTC. Drawing the rest from reference TRBV30 and TRBJ2-7, the complete variable domain is SQTIHQWPATLVQPVGSPLSLECTVEGTSNPNLYWYRQAAGRGLQLLFYSVGIGQISSEVPQNLSASRPQDRQFILSSKKLLLSDSGFYLCAWSPLWTGVAYEQYFGPGTRLTVT.

The chain couples TRBV27 to TRBJ1-1; D remains ambiguous. The CDR3 covers 15 residues. The germline V gene encodes CDR1 MNHEY and CDR2 SMNVEV (reference sequence). Deletions cut 5 bases from V and 2 bases from J, with 15 bases between. The CDR3 DNA is TGTGCCAGCAGTCCTAGTTGGCAGTTCAACACTGAAGCTTTCTTT. As protein: CASSPSWQFNTEAFF.

This clone was recorded only once. The genes are TRBV30 and TRBJ2-7, with a weak D call TRBD1 (6 bases). CDR1 and CDR2 from the germline V gene are GTSNPN and SVGIG (reference sequence). Trimming left V 2 bases short and J 10 bases short, with 15 bases between. This CDR3 is 12 amino acids long. The CDR3 spells CAWSTGPLSQYF. The CDR3 bases are TGTGCCTGGAGTACAGGGCCCCTCTCCCAGTACTTC.

The rearrangement joins TRBV6-1 to TRBJ2-7; 9 nucleotides align to TRBD2. This CDR3 is 17 amino acids long. With 1 base clipped from V and 2 bases from J, the junction kept 9 bases outside the gene matches. CDR1 MNHNS and CDR2 SASEGT come from the germline V gene. CDR3 region: CASSEEVPSGVAYEQYF. The CDR3 nucleotides read TGTGCCAGCAGTGAAGAGGTTCCTAGCGGGGTAGCCTACGAGCAGTACTTC.

The J gene is TRBJ2-5, the V gene TRBV7-2; 9 nucleotides agree with TRBD2. J was trimmed by 5 bases and V by 6 bases; bases with no gene match: 7. This CDR3 has 14 amino acids. Germline loops: CDR1 SGHTA, CDR2 FQGNSA. The CDR3 is CASRQAGGGETQYF. The CDR3, as DNA: TGTGCCAGCAGACAAGCGGGGGGCGGGGAGACCCAGTACTTC.

This chain links TRBV3-1 (or the pseudogene TRBV3-2) with TRBJ1-2; 9 bases are a match to TRBD1. With V trimmed by 1 base and J by 4 bases, 13 bases remained unmatched. The CDR3 covers 18 residues. Germline loops: CDR1 LGHDT, CDR2 YNNKEL (reference sequence). CDR3 protein: CASSQVTGQGSSGYGYTF. In DNA form, the CDR3 reads TGTGCCAGCAGCCAAGTGACAGGACAGGGGAGTTCAGGCTATGGCTACACCTTC.

The chain uses TRBV7-2 and TRBJ2-7; 7 bases line up with TRBD2. The ends lost 2 bases at V and 5 bases at J; junction bases unmatched: 3. This CDR3 spans 13 amino acids. Germline CDR1 and CDR2: SGHTA and FQGNSA. In DNA, the CDR3 is TGTGCCAGCAGCTTAAGACTAGCCCACGAGCAGTACTTC. Translated: CASSLRLAHEQYF. The full variable domain, with the rest looked up from reference TRBV7-2 and TRBJ2-7, is GAGVSQSPSNKVTEKGKDVELRCDPISGHTALYWYRQSLGQGLEFLIYFQGNSAPDKSGLPSDRFSAERTGGSVSTLTIQRTQQEDSAVYLCASSLRLAHEQYFGPGTRLTVT.

The rearrangement joins TRBV7-2 to TRBJ1-2; D is unresolved. The CDR3 loop spans 13 amino acids. V was trimmed by 3 bases and J by 2 bases, leaving 7 bases between them. Germline V gene lookup returns CDR1 SGHTA and CDR2 FQGNSA. The CDR3 DNA sequence: TGTGCCAGCAGCTTCGGTTCCAACTATGGCTACACCTTC. This encodes CASSFGSNYGYTF.